The TCR beta chain described here comes from a study of cytomegalovirus exposure and HLA in healthy donors. Background on the study: A prior study identified 120 million or so unique TCR beta sequences from about 180 million T cells. Study-wide results and caveats: In a later analysis, a missense DCLRE1C variant was linked to TCR beta V- and J-gene trimming. With high specificity and sensitivity, the classifier reportedly diagnosed cytomegalovirus status. Across donors, most TCRs were seen rarely, yet some public ones were widespread.

The PCR used 60 Vbeta and 13 Jbeta primers. The protocol was immunoSEQ multiplex PCR, while the TCRdb copy is restricted to in-frame clones and leaves out a portion. The table includes more than 150,000 clones, more than 85% detected once. Trimming took 5 bases from V and 9 from J, leaving 11 bases between them. CDR3 length: 12 residues. Per germline, CDR1 MNHEY and CDR2 SMNVEV (reference sequence). As for this clone: The antigen is unknown.

The receptor was isolated from a girl in the first two years of life in good health and CMV-seronegative. The chain couples TRBV27 to TRBJ1-3; D not resolved. Sequencing was carried out using PBMCs. The CDR3 sequence is CASSPHPGTIYF. The CDR3 bases are TGTGCCAGCAGTCCGCACCCGGGCACCATATATTTT.